This note documents a single TCR beta chain sequence. This clone appeared a few times. Which antigen it targets is not known. Base quality data are lacking; no much larger clone is found one base away. Via the germline V gene, CDR1 is SGHTA and CDR2 FQGNSA. Unmatched junction bases come to 10, with V trimmed by 5 bases and J by 7 bases. Including the terminal cysteine and phenylalanine, the CDR3 comprises 16 residues. Only the CDR3 portion is preserved as DNA: 48 bases, with reading frame beginning at the first base. Receptor libraries were prepared by the immunoSEQ multiplex PCR assay. For the multiplex PCR, a mixture combining 60 forward primers for TCR Vbeta segments and 13 reverse primers for TCR Jbeta segments was used. A multiplex PCR assay on genomic DNA amplified the CDR3 region of rearranged TCR beta genes. The amplified TCR beta libraries were sequenced on the Illumina HiSeq System as 87-base-pair reads. In the authors' own workflow: Across the roughly 670 repertoires, a later analysis counted roughly 77 million unique TCR beta chains, roughly 11 million of which were shared by at least two donors. Raw reads were error-corrected and collapsed into unique sequences by a nearest-neighbor algorithm in which closely related sequences were merged to remove PCR and sequencing errors. V, D and J gene segments were assigned by aligning CDR3 sequences to IMGT reference sequences. Each retained sequence needed at least a six-nucleotide match to both a V gene segment and a J gene segment. A rearrangement counted as productive if the CDR3 had no stop codons and remained in frame with V and J, and every other rearrangement counted as non-productive. CDR3 was defined according to IMGT convention as the region running from the second conserved V-encoded cysteine to the conserved J-encoded phenylalanine. Sequences without an unambiguous match to a single V gene segment were excluded from the earlier analysis of a few hundred of the donors. In an earlier analysis of around 600 of the donors, V segments were called functional above 56.7% productive rearrangements and were called segregating when the between-donor standard deviation exceeded 5%. A statistical classification framework was built for diagnosing cytomegalovirus status from the catalog of TCR beta chain sequences. In a later analysis, TCR nucleotide sequences were compared against IMGT/GENE-DB human TR gene sequences so that V and J genes could be assigned. In a later analysis, CDR3 sequences and most-parsimonious VDJ recombination scenarios were assigned using the TCRdist pipeline. In a later analysis, each TCR beta chain was defined by its CDR3 amino acid sequence together with its V-gene family, and reads without a unique V-gene family were excluded. In a later analysis, 450 to 600 highly shared, low-generation-probability nucleotide sequences were removed to address suspected cross-contamination and a sequencing artifact. In a later analysis, a clonal expansion index was calculated for each public chain from normalized within-repertoire ranks of inferred template counts. A later analysis computed generation probabilities with a VDJ recombination model fitted to out-of-frame rearrangements, and checked the results against IGoR. In a later analysis, TCR-TCR, TCR-HLA and TCR-CMV co-occurrence was scored with hypergeometric tests, and a repertoire-size bias correction was applied to TCR pairs. A later analysis estimated false discovery rates by permuting HLA or CMV assignments 20 times. In a later analysis, co-occurring TCRs were grouped using DBSCAN, and TCRdist sequence similarity was added for clustering within HLA-allele-positive subsets. Repertoires with fewer than 30,000 or more than 120,000 public chains were left out of co-occurrence clustering, as were about 5 repertoires with anomalous nucleotide sharing. Entries here come from immuneACCESS through TCRdb and include only in-frame sequences with V and J called. Some clones fail to appear in such tables; in the studies checked, an unresolved V gene covers under half of the shortfall, and the cause of the remainder is unknown. Clone size and V and J calls were adopted from that table, with D and trimming inferred from the DNA. This sample is represented by approximately 190,000 clones; around 73% of them were singletons. The top ten clones comprise 2.1% of the sample.

In total, 630 or so healthy bone marrow donors made up the cohort. At the time of sampling, every cohort member was nominally healthy, though immune exposures that went unrecorded were likely present. The donor tested CMV seropositive and was one of the 289 seropositive cohort members. Each donor provided a peripheral blood sample, and peripheral blood mononuclear cells were used for TCR beta sequencing. The Qiagen DNeasy Blood Extraction Kit was used to extract genomic DNA from the blood cell samples. This sample stems from a study of cytomegalovirus exposure and HLA in healthy donors (dated by TCRdb to the late 2010s). Study-level background: An earlier analysis of several hundred of the donors reported 250 to 300 Gb of sequence data and roughly 110 million unique TCR beta sequences from some 180 million T cells. An early release that covered 500 to 800 HLA-typed donors contained approximately 290 gigabases of sequencing data and tens of millions of unique TCR sequences. In the later analysis, no new phenotypic data were used to find candidate immune exposures; instead, reliance was placed on TCR beta sequences and their occurrence across donors. The study was designed to test whether signatures of past pathogen exposure could be identified by cataloging public T cell receptors. Donor age, sex, ethnicity and CMV serostatus were collected together with the repertoire data. The genetic ancestry cluster associated with self-reported Caucasian donors included 81% of the roughly 360 genotyped donors. The T cell repertoires of 550 to 850 subjects were profiled by immunosequencing and related to cytomegalovirus serostatus. HLA typing included class I and class II loci at four-digit resolution. On average, roughly 250,000 unique TCR beta nucleotide sequences were sequenced per donor among about 400 genotyped donors of the cohort, with around 19% of those sequences being non-productive. To decide whether each TCR beta V gene segment behaved as functional or pseudogenic, an earlier analysis of fewer than 750 of the donors relied on high-throughput TCR beta sequencing. In a later genetic analysis, genome-wide SNP genotypes for about 55% of the roughly 700 donors were used, and that subset was treated as a discovery cohort. The study combined high-throughput TCR immunosequencing, statistical association of individual TCRs with disease status, and machine learning to predict cytomegalovirus infection status. Typing coverage differed by locus: A, B, C, DRB1 and DQB1 were typed in about 629-640 donors, DQA1 in about 560, DPA1 in around 600, and DPB1 in approximately 450. All discovery cohort repertoires had been generated on a single sequencing platform. A later analysis re-analyzed previously published TCR beta repertoires from approximately 700 donors and added high-resolution HLA genotyping to study TCR occurrence patterns. Because of strong linkage in the cohort, roughly 5 DR-DQ haplotypes were treated as single units for association and clustering. Along with the approximately 700-subject first cohort, a separate validation cohort of approximately 110 different subjects was used. Study-wide findings and limitations: An earlier analysis of some 590 of the donors showed that most TCR beta V segments appeared in productive rearrangements either about 87% or about 30% of the time, which broadly matched IMGT annotations. In a later analysis, HLA-associated TCR beta chains showed more clonal expansion and lower generation probabilities than non-associated chains that were equally common. The classifier was reported to diagnose cytomegalovirus status with high specificity and sensitivity in both the original and validation cohorts. In this cohort, only TCR beta chains were sequenced, and detectable features were limited by the absence of alpha or paired-chain data. In a later analysis, about 17,000 TCR beta sequences were associated with specific HLA alleles at a false discovery rate of 0.05. The sequencing pipeline was judged likely to have produced a cluster of highly shared sequence variants as a technical artifact. HLA typing was unavailable for some donors at each locus, so association tests used only the typed subset. A few of the identified cytomegalovirus-associated TCR beta chains were confirmed in vitro to be specific for cytomegalovirus antigens. Strong co-occurrence of HLA alleles, especially DR and DQ, made assigning TCR associations to individual alleles difficult. Linkage disequilibrium might explain the correlated functional status among segregating V segments, but an unknown experimental factor could not be excluded. For the cohort, immune exposure information was limited to CMV serostatus. According to the authors, the approach could potentially be generalized to other disease states and immunological phenotypes. Some IMGT-functional V segments, including TRBV6-2 and TRBV6-3, could not be distinguished by the 87-base-pair reads and were therefore excluded. An association between a missense DCLRE1C variant and V-gene and J-gene trimming of TCR beta chains was found in a later genetic analysis and replicated in an independent cohort. Presence/absence analyses assumed roughly uniform sequencing depth across donors, an assumption that may not hold. Approximately 18 rarely observed V segments, including chromosome 9 orphons, were excluded from the earlier analysis of several hundred of the donors because counts were too low. According to a later analysis, TCR association rates differed among HLA loci, with DRB1 alleles showing the most associated TCRs and HLA-C alleles showing the fewest. A total of fewer than 200 TCR beta chains were listed by the study as associated with cytomegalovirus. A later analysis reported that several top co-occurrence clusters appeared linked to parvovirus B19, influenza, CMV and Epstein-Barr virus. In a later analysis, most CMV-associated TCR beta chains were found to appear HLA-restricted, with HLA associations seemingly driven largely by CMV exposure. A later genetic analysis reported fewer N-insertions in productive TCRs among donors in an Asian-associated ancestry cluster than the roughly 690-donor mean. Most TCR sequences were seen in very few donors, while some public TCRs were found in many individuals. A further reported finding was that TCR beta sequences accurately predicted the HLA-A and HLA-B alleles for most subjects in the first cohort.

The TCR sequence derives from a woman between 25 and 40 years old in good health and CMV-seropositive. Sequencing was done on a sample of PBMCs. The chain is made from TRBV7-2 and TRBJ2-2; TRBD2 lines up with 10 middle nucleotides. Read as DNA, the sequence is TGTGCCAGCAGCGTATCTAGCGGGAGTGGTAACGGGGAGCTGTTTTTT. It specifies CASSVSSGSGNGELFF. With all but the CDR3 taken from the reference TRBV7-2 and TRBJ2-2 genes, the full variable domain is: GAGVSQSPSNKVTEKGKDVELRCDPISGHTALYWYRQSLGQGLEFLIYFQGNSAPDKSGLPSDRFSAERTGGSVSTLTIQRTQQEDSAVYLCASSVSSGSGNGELFFGEGSRLTVL.